This record looks at one T cell receptor (beta chain) sequence and its context. This record comes from a study of early T cells in non-severe SARS-CoV-2 infection. V shed 0 bases and J 0 bases; nucleotides not matched to a gene: 10. The germline V gene has CDR1 LGHNA and CDR2 YSLEER. The CDR3 is 19 residues long. Separate cDNA molecules each had unique molecular identifiers attached to them. Using its own MiXCR run on the 5' RACE reads, TCRdb lists one record per CDR3 protein. The sample has roughly 50,000 distinct CDR3 sequences, 4.5% to 7% seen once. Specimen: whole blood. V is TRBV4-3 and J is TRBJ2-3; 9 nucleotides line up with TRBD2. The clonotype was recovered from an adult who was a healthcare worker with PCR-confirmed SARS-CoV-2 infection or an uninfected control (not recorded which). CDR3 DNA sequence: TGCGCCAGCAGCCAAGATTATAGAAGCGGGGGGTCTAGCACAGATACGCAGTATTTT. Amino acids: CASSQDYRSGGSSTDTQYF.